Here is one TCR beta chain with its context. Its target is not known. This may be a read error: a much more frequent sequence differs by one nucleotide. Sorting defined naive CD8 T cells as CD8+CD4-CCR7+CD45RA+. The sample is drawn from a study of molecular identifiers for immune sequencing clone quantification. MiXCR, run by TCRdb on the PCR reads, gives a single entry per CDR3 protein. There are roughly 320,000 distinct CDR3 sequences in the sample; 24% occur only once, and 0.65% to 0.95% lies in the top ten. Study-wide results and limits: Highly expanded clones may be undercounted when identical TCR molecules share barcodes. Clonotypes topping 20 RNA copies carried over 97% of effector molecules but under 1% of naive ones.

Sequenced: naive CD8+ T cells from blood, with Jurkat cell RNA spiked in. Subset: FACS-sorted CD8+CD4-CCR7+CD45RA+ naive T cells. This sequence was found in a human donor in good health. Some libraries in this study had Jurkat cell RNA spiked in.

The CDR3 DNA reads TGCGCCAGCAGCCAAGACGCTAGTGGCTGCACCTTC. It specifies CASSQDASGCTF. The chain employs TRBV4-1 and TRBJ1-2; the D is unclear. CDR3 length: 12 residues. CDR1 and CDR2 (germline): MGHRA, YSYEKL.